These 26 T cell receptor beta chains share one sample of origin, sequenced in a study of shared clonotypes between healthy human individuals. Measured with immunoSEQ multiplex PCR; TCRdb has only the in-frame clones, and not every one. The profile covers millions of clones, with roughly 95% appearing a single time and 0.13% taken by the ten largest. The sequencing input was naive CD4+ T cells sorted from blood. Subset in this sample: CD45RA+ positively selected. The receptor set was obtained from a man younger than 35 in good health.

V gene TRBV28 combines with J gene TRBJ1-5; 9 bases align to TRBD1. The V gene end was trimmed by 4 bases and the J gene end by 6 bases; junction bases not matched to a gene: 7. This CDR3 spans 15 amino acids. Germline values: CDR1 MDHEN, CDR2 SYDVKM. CDR3: CASSSSDRGGQPQHF. The CDR3 region has the DNA TGTGCCAGCAGTTCGTCGGACAGGGGCGGTCAGCCCCAGCATTTT.

This sequence joins TRBV18 and TRBJ1-1, with D tentatively TRBD1 (6 bases). The CDR3 has 14 residues. The V end was cut by 6 bases, the J end by 3 bases, with 14 bases between. Germline V gene lookup returns CDR1 KGHSH and CDR2 LQKENI. Here the CDR3 DNA reads TGTGCCAGCTCGGCCGAAAAGGGGGACACTGAAGCTTTCTTT. Translated: CASSAEKGDTEAFF.

This sequence joins TRBV5-1 and TRBJ1-2, with D perhaps matching TRBD1 (6 bases). The CDR3 covers 15 residues. Germline assignment: CDR1 SGHRS and CDR2 YFSETQ. The V and J ends lost 3 bases and 4 bases respectively, with 16 bases between them. The CDR3 DNA follows: TGCGCCAGCAGCTCGTCACAGGGAGGGGGCTATGGCTACACCTTC. Encoded protein: CASSSSQGGGYGYTF.

The rearrangement joins TRBV27 to TRBJ1-6; D unclear. Germline V gives CDR1 MNHEY, CDR2 SMNVEV (reference sequence). The CDR3 length is 14 residues. Trimming took 6 bases from V and 5 from J, leaving 11 bases between them. CDR3 in amino acids: CASRGLNDNSPLHF. The CDR3 region has the DNA TGTGCCAGCAGAGGGTTGAACGATAATTCACCCCTCCACTTT.

The rearrangement joins TRBV29-1 to TRBJ2-5, with D unclear. Trimming left V 6 bases short and J 5 bases short, with 19 bases between. The CDR3 sequence is 14 residues long. CDR1 is SQVTM, CDR2 ANQGSEA, per germline. The CDR3 DNA follows: TGCAGCGTGAAAGCCGGTTGGGGTCTGGAGACCCAGTACTTC. Translation: CSVKAGWGLETQYF.

This chain connects TRBV6-1 to TRBJ1-4, with D possibly being TRBD1 (5 bases). The CDR3 runs 15 residues. Between the trimmed V and J ends, which lost 5 bases and 0 bases, there was a span of 10 bases. Germline V gene data show CDR1 as MNHNS and CDR2 as SASEGT. CDR3 sequence: CASSPQGSTNEKLFF. The CDR3 coding sequence is TGTGCCAGCAGTCCCCAGGGATCAACTAATGAAAAACTGTTTTTT.

This sequence joins TRBV10-3 and TRBJ2-3, with TRBD1 matching over 8 bases. There are 15 residues in the CDR3. Germline values: CDR1 ENHRY, CDR2 SYGVKD. After removal of 4 bases from V and 1 base from J, the junction contained 4 bases not matched to a gene. The CDR3 coding sequence is TGTGCCATCAGTGCAGGGGGCGACGGCACAGATACGCAGTATTTT. Translated, it gives CAISAGGDGTDTQYF.

The rearrangement joins TRBV2 to TRBJ1-5; TRBD1 aligns across 8 bases. The CDR3 length is 15 residues. The germline CDR1 and CDR2 sequences are SNHLY and FYNNEI. V was clipped by 5 bases and J by 0 bases; unmatched bases: 3. Here the CDR3 DNA reads TGTGCCAGCAGTTCACAGGGGGGTAGCAATCAGCCCCAGCATTTT. Translation: CASSSQGGSNQPQHF.

This clone has a handful of counts. The CDR3 sequence is CATEGQGDQPQHF. The CDR3 DNA reads TGTGCCACCGAGGGACAGGGGGACCAGCCCCAGCATTTT. The chain combines TRBV6-1 with TRBJ1-5; TRBD1 matches at 11 bases. CDR1 is MNHNS, CDR2 SASEGT, per germline. J lost 7 bases, V lost 10 bases, and 6 bases had no gene match. CDR3 length: 13 residues.

This chain connects TRBV10-3 to TRBJ1-2; 12 bases agree with TRBD1. The CDR3 runs 14 residues. J lost 8 bases, V lost 4 bases, and 5 bases had no gene match. Germline V CDR1 and CDR2: ENHRY, SYGVKD. The CDR3 coding sequence is TGTGCCATCAGTGTGGGACAGGGGGCGGACGGCTACACCTTC. As protein: CAISVGQGADGYTF.

About this clone itself: Different DNA sequences within this sample yield the same CDR3. The rearrangement links TRBV5-1 to TRBJ2-2; the D gene could be TRBD1 or TRBD2 (5 bases each). V was pared by 5 bases and J by 7 bases, with 6 bases between. The CDR3 totals 11 residues. The germline gives CDR1 SGHRS, CDR2 YFSETQ. DNA for the CDR3: TGCGCCAGCAGGGGGGACGGGGAGCTGTTTTTT. The encoded protein is CASRGDGELFF.

V usage is TRBV2 and J usage is TRBJ2-7; D unclear. The germline V and J ends were trimmed by 8 bases and 0 bases, with 14 bases remaining between them. Germline values: CDR1 SNHLY, CDR2 FYNNEI. The CDR3 is 14 residues long. CDR3 sequence reads: CASRSTASSYEQYF. CDR3 in DNA: TGTGCCAGCCGATCTACAGCGTCCTCCTACGAGCAGTACTTC.

The rearrangement links TRBV11-2 to TRBJ2-3, with 7 positions matching TRBD2. CDR3 length equals 15 residues. V was clipped by 4 bases and J by 2 bases; unmatched bases: 6. Germline V gene lookup returns CDR1 SGHAT and CDR2 FQNNGV. The CDR3 DNA reads as TGTGCCAGCAGCTCCTGGGGGGGTTTCACAGATACGCAGTATTTT. It specifies CASSSWGGFTDTQYF. The variable domain in full, with the rest retrieved from reference TRBV11-2 and TRBJ2-3, is EAGVAQSPRYKIIEKRQSVAFWCNPISGHATLYWYQQILGQGPKLLIQFQNNGVVDDSQLPKDRFSAERLKGVDSTLKIQPAKLEDSAVYLCASSSWGGFTDTQYFGPGTRLTVL.

This clone has a handful of counts. The V and J genes are TRBV6-5 and TRBJ1-2; no clear D gene. The CDR3 extends over 13 amino acids. The V gene's germline CDR1 is MNHEY and CDR2 SVGAGI. V lost 6 bases, J lost 7 bases, and 15 bases lay in between. The DNA for the CDR3 is TGTGCCAGCAGAACAGCAGGTAGTTCTGGCTACACCTTC. Its translation: CASRTAGSSGYTF.

The V call is TRBV28, the J call TRBJ2-7; D is ambiguous. This CDR3 has 12 amino acids. Germline values: CDR1 MDHEN, CDR2 SYDVKM. The V and J ends lost 6 bases and 5 bases respectively, with 11 bases between them. CDR3 nucleotides: TGTGCCAGCAGCCTCCTGGTAAACGAGCAGTACTTC. It translates to CASSLLVNEQYF.

V usage is TRBV7-9 and J usage is TRBJ2-7; 8 bases are shared with TRBD1. This CDR3 region has 14 residues. Germline assignment: CDR1 SEHNR and CDR2 FQNEAQ (reference sequence). V lost 5 bases, J lost 6 bases, and 9 bases stayed unmatched. The CDR3 spells CASSHRDRITEQYF. The CDR3 DNA sequence: TGTGCCAGCAGCCACCGGGACAGGATAACCGAGCAGTACTTC.

The chain couples TRBV6-5 to TRBJ2-2; D may be TRBD2 (6 bases). CDR1 and CDR2 from the germline V gene are MNHEY and SVGAGI. Trimming removed 4 bases from V and 7 bases from J, with 10 bases in between. The length of the CDR3 is 13 residues. The CDR3, as DNA: TGTGCCAGCAGTTGGAGGGCTGACGGGGAGCTGTTTTTT. It yields the protein CASSWRADGELFF.

The V and J genes are TRBV5-4 and TRBJ2-7; D is perhaps TRBD1 (6 bases). Germline V CDR1 and CDR2: SGHNT, YYREEE (reference sequence). The V gene lost 4 bases and the J gene lost 0 bases, with 8 bases spanning the gap. CDR3 length: 13 amino acids. The CDR3 DNA follows: TGTGCCAGCAGCCGACAGGCCTCCTACGAGCAGTACTTC. Its protein is CASSRQASYEQYF.

V and J are TRBV4-1 and TRBJ1-2, with D tentatively TRBD1 (6 bases). V was cut by 3 bases and J by 4 bases, with 15 bases left in between. The V gene's germline CDR1 is MGHRA and CDR2 YSYEKL. This CDR3 contains 15 residues. Here the CDR3 DNA reads TGCGCCAGCAGCCACCCCAGGGTACAGGGCTATGGCTACACCTTC. Its protein is CASSHPRVQGYGYTF.

This chain links TRBV6-1 with TRBJ1-6, with 9 bases fitting TRBD1. The CDR3 covers 19 residues. The trim removed 2 bases at V and 9 bases at J, leaving 17 bases unmatched. Germline-derived CDR1 and CDR2 are MNHNS and SASEGT. CDR3 region: CASSESGQGLPAVASPLHF. The CDR3 nucleotides read TGTGCCAGCAGTGAATCAGGACAGGGGCTCCCGGCGGTAGCTTCACCCCTCCACTTT.

The chain recombines TRBV27 with TRBJ1-6; the D is unclear. The CDR3 contains 15 residues. The germline V gene has CDR1 MNHEY and CDR2 SMNVEV (reference sequence). Trimming removed 2 bases at V and 10 bases at J, with 15 bases between. The CDR3: CASSLRSSGGSPLHF. CDR3 coding DNA: TGTGCCAGCAGTTTAAGGTCCTCTGGAGGGTCACCCCTCCACTTT.

This clone was counted a few times. V is TRBV13 and J is TRBJ2-3; D gene unclear. CDR1 and CDR2 (germline): PRHDT, FYEKMQ (reference sequence). The V gene lost 2 bases and the J gene lost 2 bases, with 11 bases spanning the gap. CDR3 size: 15 residues. CDR3 coding DNA: TGTGCCAGCAGCTTAATGGCGGTCAACACAGATACGCAGTATTTT. This encodes CASSLMAVNTDTQYF. The full variable domain, in which reference TRBV13 and TRBJ2-3 provide the parts outside the CDR3, is AAGVIQSPRHLIKEKRETATLKCYPIPRHDTVYWYQQGPGQDPQFLISFYEKMQSDKGSIPDRFSAQQFSDYHSELNMSSLELGDSALYFCASSLMAVNTDTQYFGPGTRLTVL.

Of note for this clone: Other nucleotide sequences in the sample specify the same CDR3. This rearrangement joins TRBV4-1 to TRBJ2-2, with unresolved D. This CDR3 is 12 amino acids long. Trimming took off 1 base at V and 7 bases at J, with 4 bases between the two ends. The germline gives CDR1 MGHRA, CDR2 YSYEKL. CDR3 sequence (DNA): TGCGCCAGCAGCCAAGTGGGCGGGGAGCTGTTTTTT. Amino acid sequence: CASSQVGGELFF.

The V and J genes are TRBV28 and TRBJ1-6; a weak D match, TRBD1 (5 bases). The V end was cut by 10 bases, the J end by 15 bases, with 22 bases between. CDR3 length equals 13 residues. Germline V gives CDR1 MDHEN, CDR2 SYDVKM. In DNA, the CDR3 is TGTGCCACCTCCAAGGTAAACCGGGGCGTCCTCCACTTT. It encodes CATSKVNRGVLHF.

Comments on this clone: The identical CDR3 is also encoded by other nucleotide sequences in the sample. The chain uses TRBV10-3 and TRBJ2-7; D is possibly TRBD2 (6 bases). Germline values: CDR1 ENHRY, CDR2 SYGVKD. This CDR3 spans 12 amino acids. V was pared by 2 bases and J by 4 bases, with 6 bases between. In DNA form, the CDR3 reads TGTGCCATCAGTGAGGGGGGGTACGAGCAGTACTTC. Its translation is CAISEGGYEQYF.

The genes are TRBV7-9 and TRBJ2-1; no clear D gene. The germline V and J ends were trimmed by 4 bases and 5 bases, with 18 bases remaining between them. The CDR3 is made up of 16 amino acids. Germline CDR1 and CDR2: SEHNR and FQNEAQ (reference sequence). The CDR3 is CASSSPRRTNNNEQFF. CDR3 coding DNA: TGTGCCAGCAGCTCCCCCCGAAGAACAAACAACAATGAGCAGTTCTTC.